This entry describes one TCR beta chain. The data originate from a study of Ad26.COV2.S vaccination and SARS-CoV-2 variants. Treatment in this sample: 15 to 20 received Ad26.COV2.S at low or high dose, single or two shots; about five received placebo; per-sample allocation not given. Collection of samples fell on day 63 after the first vaccine or placebo injection. This CDR3 spans 16 amino acids. With 3 bases removed from V and 0 bases from J, the gap between germline ends came to 14 bases. Germline values: CDR1 KGHSH, CDR2 LQKENI. The repertoire was sequenced with immunoSEQ multiplex PCR; TCRdb's copy has only in-frame clones and lacks some. The sample shows fewer than 400,000 clones, around nine tenths of them seen only once.

Sequencing was performed on peripheral blood, taken in a trial of Ad26.COV2.S vaccine versus placebo. This chain joins TRBV18 and TRBJ1-1; TRBD1 is a possible D gene (5 bases). The source of this sequence is a person between 18 and 65 years old who received the Ad26.COV2.S COVID-19 vaccine or a placebo. The chain's CDR3 is CASSPYGGLLNTEAFF. CDR3 DNA sequence: TGTGCCAGCTCACCCTATGGGGGACTTCTGAACACTGAAGCTTTCTTT. Variable domain in full (rest from reference TRBV18 and TRBJ1-1): NAGVMQNPRHLVRRRGQEARLRCSPMKGHSHVYWYRQLPEEGLKFMVYLQKENIIDESGMPKERFSAEFPKEGPSILRIQQVVRGDSAAYFCASSPYGGLLNTEAFFGQGTRLTVV.